This T cell receptor (beta chain) is drawn from a study of blood T cell repertoires in COVID-19. Study-level information: Sites across the United States, Italy and Spain contributed samples from acute and convalescent COVID-19. The cDNA or gDNA used as material had been derived from T cells, B-cell-depleted T cells, or PBMCs.

This clone was observed once. Sequenced by immunoSEQ multiplex PCR; TCRdb stores in-frame clones only, minus some. The sample has around 240,000 clones, about 80% seen once. Germline V gene data show CDR1 as SGHTA and CDR2 as FQGNSA. The CDR3 consists of 16 residues. The V segment lost 6 bases and the J segment 4 bases; nucleotides outside the gene matches: 10. Sequencing was performed on peripheral blood. V and J are TRBV7-2 and TRBJ2-2; 8 bases fit TRBD2. This TCR was recovered from a woman aged 45-59 years with acute or convalescent COVID-19. The CDR3 DNA reads TGTGCCAGCAGACCAACACGGGGGGGCGGCACCGGGGAGCTGTTTTTT. It is translated as CASRPTRGGGTGELFF. The whole variable domain, remainder taken from reference TRBV7-2 and TRBJ2-2, is GAGVSQSPSNKVTEKGKDVELRCDPISGHTALYWYRQSLGQGLEFLIYFQGNSAPDKSGLPSDRFSAERTGGSVSTLTIQRTQQEDSAVYLCASRPTRGGGTGELFFGEGSRLTVL.